A selection of T cell receptor beta chains follows, all from one sample in a study of blood T cell repertoires in COVID-19. The table came from immunoSEQ multiplex PCR; TCRdb's copy has only in-frame clones and leaves some out. The sample shows a few hundred thousand clones, around 84% of them seen only once. The sample was PBMCs or T cells enriched from blood (not recorded which). The receptors here all came from a man in his forties or fifties who had recovered from COVID-19. Each CDR3 is given with its conserved first and last residue. Fields, in order: J gene, V gene, CDR3 protein.

j_call: TRBJ1-5
v_call: TRBV29-1
cdr3_aa: CSVSGGNQPQHF

j_call: TRBJ1-2
v_call: TRBV6-4
cdr3_aa: CASSEGTNYGYTF

j_call: TRBJ1-2
v_call: TRBV19
cdr3_aa: CASSFPTTNYGYTF

j_call: TRBJ2-7
v_call: TRBV4-1
cdr3_aa: CASSQGIGQLTYEQYF

j_call: TRBJ1-1
v_call: TRBV12-3/TRBV12-4
cdr3_aa: CASSFGTGRETFF

j_call: TRBJ2-7
v_call: TRBV7-6
cdr3_aa: CASSSTESGEQYF

j_call: TRBJ1-6
v_call: TRBV12-3/TRBV12-4
cdr3_aa: CASSFNRDSPLHF

j_call: TRBJ1-2
v_call: TRBV23-1
cdr3_aa: CASRRNLGQARNGYTF

j_call: TRBJ2-7
v_call: TRBV30
cdr3_aa: CAWSDRRGEQYF

j_call: TRBJ1-5
v_call: TRBV20-1
cdr3_aa: CSAGGQGTGDQPQHF

j_call: TRBJ2-7
v_call: TRBV13
cdr3_aa: CASSLLAGDEQYF

j_call: TRBJ1-4
v_call: TRBV19
cdr3_aa: CASSFTGSTNEKLFF

j_call: TRBJ2-2
v_call: TRBV7-6
cdr3_aa: CASSLGVGTGGSGELFF

j_call: TRBJ2-5
v_call: TRBV6-5
cdr3_aa: CASSYRDRGQETQYF

j_call: TRBJ2-7
v_call: TRBV27
cdr3_aa: CASSSERGSSYEQYF

j_call: TRBJ2-7
v_call: TRBV9
cdr3_aa: CASSVDSGYWAGEGVEQYF

j_call: TRBJ2-7
v_call: TRBV7-2
cdr3_aa: CASSLDGATGGAYEQYF

j_call: TRBJ2-5
v_call: TRBV7-9
cdr3_aa: CASSLGAHEETQYF

j_call: TRBJ2-7
v_call: TRBV6-5
cdr3_aa: CASTTQALTEQYF

j_call: TRBJ2-5
v_call: TRBV2
cdr3_aa: CASSGLETYQETQYF

j_call: TRBJ2-5
v_call: TRBV15
cdr3_aa: CATSRGQTGSWEIQYF

j_call: TRBJ2-7
v_call: TRBV18
cdr3_aa: CASSPRDRVVYEQYF

j_call: TRBJ1-5
v_call: TRBV19
cdr3_aa: CASSSRTGKSNQPQHF

j_call: TRBJ2-2
v_call: TRBV19
cdr3_aa: CASSIIQANTGELFF

j_call: TRBJ2-7
v_call: TRBV7-9
cdr3_aa: CASSPGDEGIWDEQYF

j_call: TRBJ2-3
v_call: TRBV25-1
cdr3_aa: CASSEGWTGADTQYF

j_call: TRBJ2-2
v_call: TRBV6-2/TRBV6-3
cdr3_aa: CASSYFRGDYPTGELFF

j_call: TRBJ2-1
v_call: TRBV11-3
cdr3_aa: CASSQGGGTGRFF

j_call: TRBJ1-1
v_call: TRBV30
cdr3_aa: CAWTRTGVAEAFF

j_call: TRBJ1-1
v_call: TRBV30
cdr3_aa: CAWSVGGRGTEAFF

j_call: TRBJ1-5
v_call: TRBV6-4
cdr3_aa: CASSEPGFRGAPKRNQPQHF

j_call: TRBJ2-5
v_call: TRBV29-1
cdr3_aa: CSVAPGGIETQYF

j_call: TRBJ2-3
v_call: TRBV7-2
cdr3_aa: CASSTTGEVTDTQYF

j_call: TRBJ2-1
v_call: TRBV6-5
cdr3_aa: CASSYSAGGGNEQFF

j_call: TRBJ2-1
v_call: TRBV29-1
cdr3_aa: CSVEVWGGWSYNEQFF

j_call: TRBJ2-7
v_call: TRBV6-6
cdr3_aa: CASSLGTPKEYEQYF

j_call: TRBJ2-2
v_call: TRBV4-3
cdr3_aa: CASSPAHTGDPGELFF

j_call: TRBJ2-1
v_call: TRBV5-1
cdr3_aa: CASSLFSGAGEQFF

j_call: TRBJ2-2
v_call: TRBV10-3
cdr3_aa: CAISENSGQGYNTGELFF

j_call: TRBJ1-2
v_call: TRBV10-3
cdr3_aa: CAIRGQDYGYTF

j_call: TRBJ2-3
v_call: TRBV11-1
cdr3_aa: CASSLTSGGAADTQYF

j_call: TRBJ2-4
v_call: TRBV19
cdr3_aa: CASSMLQGQGKNIQYF

j_call: TRBJ2-5
v_call: TRBV19
cdr3_aa: CASTLAGGDETQYF

j_call: TRBJ2-2
v_call: TRBV24-1
cdr3_aa: CATSDLRGQGYTGELFF

j_call: TRBJ1-2
v_call: TRBV19
cdr3_aa: CASTPQGAGGYTF

j_call: TRBJ2-7
v_call: TRBV19
cdr3_aa: CASSIGLLSSYEQYF